This TCR beta chain originates from a study of blood T cell repertoires in COVID-19 (TCRdb year 2020). Study-level background: Samples covering the acute and convalescent phases of COVID-19 were provided by collaborators in the United States, Italy and Spain. The prospective study material was composed of cDNA or gDNA derived from T cells, B-cell-depleted T cells, or PBMCs. The dataset comprised deeply sampled blood TCRbeta repertoires from subjects exposed to, actively infected with, or recovered from COVID-19. The repertoires were released in a freely available public database intended as a resource for research on the immune response to SARS-CoV-2. Samples were obtained from the ongoing ImmuneRACE study (first 160 participants) and from over 1,000 subjects provided by 6 global collaborators. The sample metadata nearly always contained a de-identified subject ID, COVID-19 status, age in years and sex. Where available, HLA class I and class II types were taken from metadata supplied by the sample provider and were not determined by assay-based typing. The full study reports these points: The amount of clinical and demographic metadata varied by source and participant and was provided uncurated.

Compared with germline, V lacks 5 bases and J lacks 2 bases; bases without a gene match: 5. Inclusive of the bounding cysteine and phenylalanine, the CDR3 is 16 residues long. CDR3 DNA is the only sequence kept; it has 48 bases, read in frame from the first base. Sequences SNHLY (CDR1) and FYNNEI (CDR2) are obtained from the germline V gene. Each collaborating institution followed its own protocols to collect whole blood in K2EDTA tubes. For TCRbeta analysis, collaborators shipped samples in one of three forms: frozen whole blood, isolated PBMCs, or DNA extracted from either of those sample types. On this clone: This receptor's antigen is unknown. Base qualities are missing; no much larger clone stands one base away.

The immunoSEQ Assay, a bias-controlled multiplex PCR, was used to amplify TCRbeta CDR3 regions from genomic DNA. In the authors' own workflow: The number of nucleated cells in each sample was estimated by amplification of reference gene primers within the assay. To quantify the absolute abundance of each unique TCRbeta CDR3 rearrangement, sequence reads were collapsed and filtered. For each sample, productive Simpson clonality was calculated by taking the square root of Simpson's diversity index across productive rearrangements. The immuneACCESS repertoire file appears here via TCRdb, limited to in-frame rearrangements. These files lack a portion of the clones; in checked studies, under half of the deficit traces to unresolved V genes, and the cause of the others is not known. The V and J calls and clone size come from that table; D and trimming were worked out from the DNA. This sample holds about 150,000 clones; 85% to 95% were observed only once. 0.5% to 0.65% of the sample belongs to the ten largest clones.

The origin of this receptor is a man aged 45-60 years with acute or convalescent COVID-19. Source material: peripheral blood. The rearrangement combines TRBV2 with TRBJ2-1, with 11 bases aligning to TRBD2. The encoded CDR3 is CASSRLAGTPYNEQFF. In nucleotide form, the sequence is TGTGCCAGCAGTCGACTAGCGGGGACCCCCTACAATGAGCAGTTCTTC. Full variable domain (CDR3 extended with the reference TRBV2 and TRBJ2-1 proteins): EPEVTQTPSHQVTQMGQEVILRCVPISNHLYFYWYRQILGQKVEFLVSFYNNEISEKSEIFDDQFSVERPDGSNFTLKIRSTKLEDSAMYFCASSRLAGTPYNEQFFGPGTRLTVL.